The source of this T cell receptor (beta chain) is a study of blood T cell repertoires in COVID-19. Study information: The United States, Italy and Spain supplied acute and convalescent COVID-19 samples.

Using immunoSEQ multiplex PCR, the repertoire was profiled, and TCRdb retains in-frame clones only, with some absent. Among tens of thousands of clones, roughly nine tenths were seen once, and the ten largest hold 25% to 35%. The CDR3 consists of 16 residues. Germline values: CDR1 LNHDA, CDR2 SQIVND (reference sequence). The junction had 11 bases not matched to a gene; V was cut back by 10 bases and J by 2 bases. The specimen was peripheral blood. This rearrangement joins TRBV19 to TRBJ2-7, with 13 positions matching TRBD2. The source of this sequence is a man older than 75 with acute or convalescent COVID-19. The DNA of the CDR3 is TGTGCCACCAGGACTAGCGGGGGCGAAACAACCTACGAGCAGTACTTC. Translation gives CATRTSGGETTYEQYF.